This TCR beta chain was sequenced for a study of blood T cell repertoires in COVID-19. With 5 bases removed from V and 2 bases from J, the gap between germline ends came to 15 bases. This CDR3 spans 16 amino acids. Germline lookup yields CDR1 LNHNV and CDR2 YYDKDF (reference sequence). Method: immunoSEQ multiplex PCR; TCRdb's copy keeps in-frame clones and lacks some. The top ten hold 0.7% to 0.9% of the sample, which has 180,000 or so clones, over 75% seen once. The chain carries TRBV15 and TRBJ2-2; the D gene is possibly TRBD2 (6 bases). The source of this sequence is a woman aged 18-29 years who had recovered from COVID-19. Sequences were obtained from PBMCs or T cells enriched from blood (not recorded which). The CDR3 coding sequence is TGTGCCACCAGCGGTGGGACGGGGGTAAACACCGGGGAGCTGTTTTTT. This encodes CATSGGTGVNTGELFF.